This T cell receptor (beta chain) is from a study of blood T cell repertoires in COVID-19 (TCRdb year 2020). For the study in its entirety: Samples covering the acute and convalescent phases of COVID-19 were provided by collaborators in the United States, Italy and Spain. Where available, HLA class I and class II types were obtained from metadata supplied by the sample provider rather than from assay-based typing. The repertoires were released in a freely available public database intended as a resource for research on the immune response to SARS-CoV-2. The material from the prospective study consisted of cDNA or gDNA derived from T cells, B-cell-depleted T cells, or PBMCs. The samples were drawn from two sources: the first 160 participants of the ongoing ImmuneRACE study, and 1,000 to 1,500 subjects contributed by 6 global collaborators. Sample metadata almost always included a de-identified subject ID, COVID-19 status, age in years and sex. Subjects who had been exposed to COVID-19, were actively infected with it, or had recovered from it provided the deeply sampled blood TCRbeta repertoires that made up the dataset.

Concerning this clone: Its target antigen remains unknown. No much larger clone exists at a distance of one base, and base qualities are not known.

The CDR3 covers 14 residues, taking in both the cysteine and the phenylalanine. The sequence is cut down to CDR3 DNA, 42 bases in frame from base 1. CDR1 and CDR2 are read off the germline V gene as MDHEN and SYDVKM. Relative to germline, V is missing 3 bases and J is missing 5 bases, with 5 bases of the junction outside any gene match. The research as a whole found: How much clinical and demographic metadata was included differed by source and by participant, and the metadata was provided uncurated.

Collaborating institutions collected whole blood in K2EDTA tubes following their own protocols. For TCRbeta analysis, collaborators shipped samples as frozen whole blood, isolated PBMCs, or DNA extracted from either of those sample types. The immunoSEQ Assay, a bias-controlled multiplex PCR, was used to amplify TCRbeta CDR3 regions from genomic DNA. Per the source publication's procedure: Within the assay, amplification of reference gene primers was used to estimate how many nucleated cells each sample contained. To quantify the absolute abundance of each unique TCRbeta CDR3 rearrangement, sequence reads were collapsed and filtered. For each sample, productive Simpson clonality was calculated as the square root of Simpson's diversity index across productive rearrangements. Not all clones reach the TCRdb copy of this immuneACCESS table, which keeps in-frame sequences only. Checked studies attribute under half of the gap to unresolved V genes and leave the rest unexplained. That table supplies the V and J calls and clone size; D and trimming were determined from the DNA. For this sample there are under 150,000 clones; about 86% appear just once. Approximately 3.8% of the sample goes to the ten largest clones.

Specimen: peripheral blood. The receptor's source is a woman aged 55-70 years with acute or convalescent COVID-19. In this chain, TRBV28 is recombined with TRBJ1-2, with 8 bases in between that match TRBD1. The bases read TGTGCCAGCAGTTTCGGACAGGGACGATATGGCTACACCTTC. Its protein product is CASSFGQGRYGYTF.